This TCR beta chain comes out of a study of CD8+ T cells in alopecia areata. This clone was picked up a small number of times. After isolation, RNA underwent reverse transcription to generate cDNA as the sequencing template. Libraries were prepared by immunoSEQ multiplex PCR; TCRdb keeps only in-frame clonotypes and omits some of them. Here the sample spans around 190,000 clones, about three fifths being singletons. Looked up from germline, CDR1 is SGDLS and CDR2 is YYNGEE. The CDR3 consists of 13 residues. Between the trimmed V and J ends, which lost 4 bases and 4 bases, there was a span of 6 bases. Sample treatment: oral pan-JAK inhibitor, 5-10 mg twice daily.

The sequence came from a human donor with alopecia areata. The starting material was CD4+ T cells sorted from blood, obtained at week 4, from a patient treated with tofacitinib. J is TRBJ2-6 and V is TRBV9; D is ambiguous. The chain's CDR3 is CASSPLGANVLTF. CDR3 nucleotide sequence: TGTGCCAGCAGCCCTCTCGGGGCCAACGTCCTGACTTTC.